These 2 T cell receptor beta chains share one sample of origin, sequenced in a study of blood T cell repertoires in COVID-19. TCRdb's table, derived via immunoSEQ multiplex PCR, lists solely in-frame clones and lacks some. The top ten hold about 9.8% of the sample, which has some 200,000 clones, roughly 79% seen once. Sequencing was done on a sample of PBMCs or T cells enriched from blood (not recorded which). These receptors came from a woman in her fifties or sixties with acute COVID-19.

V usage is TRBV28 and J usage is TRBJ2-5; TRBD2 agrees at 14 bases. The CDR3 is 17 residues long. Unmatched junction bases numbered 13, after V lost 8 bases and J lost 5 bases. Germline CDR1 MDHEN, CDR2 SYDVKM. The CDR3 loop reads CASQILGLAGAWETQYF. The CDR3 nucleotides read TGTGCCAGCCAAATCCTGGGACTAGCGGGGGCATGGGAGACCCAGTACTTC.

The chain has TRBV24-1 and TRBJ2-2; TRBD1 matches 9 bases. The CDR3 spans 18 residues. CDR1 is KGHDR and CDR2 is SFDVKD in the germline V gene. The junction had 13 bases not matched to a gene; V was cut back by 3 bases and J by 6 bases. The CDR3 DNA reads TGTGCCACCAGTGATCAGGATCCGGGACAGGGTTTTGCCGGGGAGCTGTTTTTT. As protein: CATSDQDPGQGFAGELFF.